This TCR beta chain comes out of a study of blood T cells in healthy people across ages. This CDR3 has 15 residues. Germline-derived CDR1 and CDR2 are SGDLS and YYNGEE. Trimming pared 0 bases from V and 3 bases from J, leaving 13 bases between. A sample-barcoded 5' primer and a J-beta primer mix were used in a second PCR of about 7 to 12 cycles. TCRdb reanalysed the 5' RACE reads using MiXCR and keeps one entry per CDR3 protein. The sample has 1,500,000 or so distinct CDR3 sequences; 42% are singletons. Only a few counts were recorded for this clonotype. The receptor was derived from a woman between 18 and 29 years old in good health. This sequence joins TRBV9 and TRBJ2-7; TRBD1 might be the D (6 bases). What was sequenced was blood. In DNA form, the CDR3 reads TGTGCCAGCAGCGTAGCTGGGGGCGCTAACTACGAGCAGTACTTC. Protein sequence: CASSVAGGANYEQYF.